The sequence of this T cell receptor (beta chain) was determined in a study of vaccination and CD4 T cells after COVID-19. Study-level information: SARS-CoV-2 positivity in convalescent patients was established by nasal swab PCR; nine had mild and one severe disease.

Once obtained from cultured CD4+ T cells, the DNA was sequenced using the Oncomine TCR Beta short-read assay. TCRdb reprocessed the PCR reads via MiXCR and lists one record per CDR3 protein. The sample comprises under 15,000 distinct CDR3 sequences, less than 70% of which are singletons, and around 7.5% rests with the top ten. A word on this clonotype: Its antigen is unknown.

Treatment here: roughly 10-day PBMC culture with coronavirus spike peptide pools or control peptides (ViraFEST assay). The CDR3 length is 15 residues. V gave up 4 bases and J gave up 2 bases; unmatched junction bases: 2. The chain combines TRBV12-3 or TRBV12-4 with TRBJ2-6; 7 bases map to TRBD1. The TCR was taken from a human donor who had recovered from COVID-19. Material: CD4+ T cells from blood, cultured in vitro, obtained before SARS-CoV-2 vaccination. The CDR3 is CASSSRGPGANVLTF. CDR3 sequence (DNA): TGTGCCAGCAGTTCAAGGGGGCCTGGGGCCAACGTCCTGACTTTC.